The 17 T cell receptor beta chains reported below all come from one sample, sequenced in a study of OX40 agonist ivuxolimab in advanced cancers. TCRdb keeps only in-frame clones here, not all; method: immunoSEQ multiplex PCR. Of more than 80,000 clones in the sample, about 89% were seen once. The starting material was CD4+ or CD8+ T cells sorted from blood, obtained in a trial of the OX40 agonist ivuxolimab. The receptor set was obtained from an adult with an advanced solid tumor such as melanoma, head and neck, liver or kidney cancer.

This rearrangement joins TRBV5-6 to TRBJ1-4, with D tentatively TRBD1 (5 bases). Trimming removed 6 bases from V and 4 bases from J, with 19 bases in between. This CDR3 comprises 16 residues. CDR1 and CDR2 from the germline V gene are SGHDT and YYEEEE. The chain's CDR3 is CASTTRGRRFNEKLFF. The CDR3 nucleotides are TGTGCCAGCACCACCCGGGGCCGGCGATTTAATGAAAAACTGTTTTTT. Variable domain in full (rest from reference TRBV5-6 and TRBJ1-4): DAGVTQSPTHLIKTRGQQVTLRCSPKSGHDTVSWYQQALGQGPQFIFQYYEEEERQRGNFPDRFSGHQFPNYSSELNVNALLLGDSALYLCASTTRGRRFNEKLFFGSGTQLSVL.

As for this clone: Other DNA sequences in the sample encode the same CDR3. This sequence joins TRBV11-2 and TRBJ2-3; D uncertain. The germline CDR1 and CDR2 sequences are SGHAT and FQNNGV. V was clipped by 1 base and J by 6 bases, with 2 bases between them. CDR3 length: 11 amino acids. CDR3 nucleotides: TGTGCCAGCAGCTTAGGGGATACGCAGTATTTT. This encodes CASSLGDTQYF.

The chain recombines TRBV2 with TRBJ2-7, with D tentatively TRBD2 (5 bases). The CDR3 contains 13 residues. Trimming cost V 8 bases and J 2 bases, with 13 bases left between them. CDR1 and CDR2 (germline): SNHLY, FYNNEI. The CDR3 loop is CASDGGAAYEQYF. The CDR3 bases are TGTGCCAGCGACGGAGGCGCGGCCTACGAGCAGTACTTC.

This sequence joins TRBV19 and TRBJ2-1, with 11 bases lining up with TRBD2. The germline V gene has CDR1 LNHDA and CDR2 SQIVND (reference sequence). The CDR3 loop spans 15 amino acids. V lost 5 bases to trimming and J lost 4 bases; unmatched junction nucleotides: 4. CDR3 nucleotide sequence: TGTGCCAGTAGTCTGACTAGCGGGGTTTACAATGAGCAGTTCTTC. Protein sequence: CASSLTSGVYNEQFF.

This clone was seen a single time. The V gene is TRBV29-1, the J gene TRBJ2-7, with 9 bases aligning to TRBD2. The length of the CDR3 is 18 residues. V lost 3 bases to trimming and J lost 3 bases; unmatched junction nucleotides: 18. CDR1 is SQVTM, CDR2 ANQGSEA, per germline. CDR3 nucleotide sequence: TGCAGCGTTGAGGGAGGGAAAGGGGGCGAGCGGGAGGACTACGAGCAGTACTTC. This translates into CSVEGGKGGEREDYEQYF.

The CDR3 protein is CASSYLTTGRNTEAFF. The CDR3 coding sequence is TGTGCCAGCAGTTACCTTACGACAGGGAGGAACACTGAAGCTTTCTTT. The rearrangement joins TRBV6-5 to TRBJ1-1; 7 nucleotides line up with TRBD1. J gave up 1 base and V 2 bases, and 7 bases lay outside the gene matches. This CDR3 has 16 residues. In germline, CDR1 is MNHEY, CDR2 SVGAGI.

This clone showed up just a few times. The CDR3 nucleotides read TGTGCCAGCAGCGGCAGGTTCCTCACTGAAGCTTTCTTT. The encoded protein is CASSGRFLTEAFF. This chain uses TRBV13 with TRBJ1-1, with D unresolved. This CDR3 spans 13 amino acids. Trimming took off 5 bases at V and 4 bases at J, with 11 bases between the two ends. The V gene's germline CDR1 is PRHDT and CDR2 FYEKMQ (reference sequence).

DNA for the CDR3: TGTGCCAGCAGCTTACATCCAGGGGAGGACACTGAAGCTTTCTTT. Translation: CASSLHPGEDTEAFF. The chain joins TRBV7-9 to TRBJ1-1; TRBD1 is a possible D gene (6 bases). V was clipped by 2 bases and J by 3 bases, with 13 bases between them. Germline CDR1 and CDR2: SEHNR and FQNEAQ (reference sequence). This CDR3 is built from 15 residues.

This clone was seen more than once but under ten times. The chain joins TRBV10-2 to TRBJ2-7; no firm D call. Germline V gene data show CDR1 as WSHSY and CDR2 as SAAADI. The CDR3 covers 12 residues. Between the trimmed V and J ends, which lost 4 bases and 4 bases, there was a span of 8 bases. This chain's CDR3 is CASSAVVYEQYF. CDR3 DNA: TGCGCCAGCAGTGCGGTGGTGTACGAGCAGTACTTC.

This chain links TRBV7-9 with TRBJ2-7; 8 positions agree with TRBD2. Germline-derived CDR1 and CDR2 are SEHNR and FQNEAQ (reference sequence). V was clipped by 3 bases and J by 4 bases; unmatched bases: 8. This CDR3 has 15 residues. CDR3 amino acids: CASSFTSGRGYEQYF. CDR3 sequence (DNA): TGTGCCAGCAGCTTCACGAGCGGGAGAGGTTACGAGCAGTACTTC.

The CDR3 region has the DNA TGTGCCAGCAATCTTGGCTACGAGCAGTACTTC. It is translated as CASNLGYEQYF. The V call is TRBV28, the J call TRBJ2-7; D call uncertain. The CDR3 covers 11 residues. V shed 7 bases and J shed 3 bases, with 7 bases lying between them. CDR1 and CDR2 from the germline V gene are MDHEN and SYDVKM.

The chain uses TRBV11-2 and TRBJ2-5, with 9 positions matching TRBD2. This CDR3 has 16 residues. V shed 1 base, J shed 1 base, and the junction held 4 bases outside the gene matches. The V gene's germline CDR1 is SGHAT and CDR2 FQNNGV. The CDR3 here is CASSLVASGTQETQYF. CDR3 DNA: TGTGCCAGCAGCTTAGTGGCTAGCGGGACCCAAGAGACCCAGTACTTC.

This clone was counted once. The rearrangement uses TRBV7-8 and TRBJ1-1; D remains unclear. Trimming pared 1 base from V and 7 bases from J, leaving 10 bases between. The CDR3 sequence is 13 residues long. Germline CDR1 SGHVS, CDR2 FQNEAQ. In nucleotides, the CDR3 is TGTGCCAGCAGCTTAGGGTTCGACTTTGAAGCTTTCTTT. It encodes CASSLGFDFEAFF.

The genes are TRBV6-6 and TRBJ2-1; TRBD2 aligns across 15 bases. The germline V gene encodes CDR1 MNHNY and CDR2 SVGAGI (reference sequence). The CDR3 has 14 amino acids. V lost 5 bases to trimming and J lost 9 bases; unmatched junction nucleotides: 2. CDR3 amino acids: CASSRGLAGGEQFF. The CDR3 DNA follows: TGTGCCAGCAGTAGGGGACTAGCGGGAGGTGAGCAGTTCTTC.

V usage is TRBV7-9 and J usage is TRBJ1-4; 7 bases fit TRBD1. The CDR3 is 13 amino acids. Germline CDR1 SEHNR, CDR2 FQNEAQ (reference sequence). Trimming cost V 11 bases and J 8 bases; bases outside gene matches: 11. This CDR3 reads CAQGGTGSEKLFF. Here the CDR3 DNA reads TGTGCCCAGGGGGGTACCGGGTCCGAAAAACTGTTTTTT.

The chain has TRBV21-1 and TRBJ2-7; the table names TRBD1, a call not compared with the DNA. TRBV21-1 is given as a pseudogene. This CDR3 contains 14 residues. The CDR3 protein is CASSSGQGADEQYF. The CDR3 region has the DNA TGTGCCAGCAGCTCGGGACAGGGGGCTGACGAGCAGTACTTC.

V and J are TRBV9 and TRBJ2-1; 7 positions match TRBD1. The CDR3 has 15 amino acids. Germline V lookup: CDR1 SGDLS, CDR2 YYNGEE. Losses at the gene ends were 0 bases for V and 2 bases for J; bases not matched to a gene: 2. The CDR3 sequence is CASSVVGTAYNEQFF. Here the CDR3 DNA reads TGTGCCAGCAGCGTAGTCGGGACAGCCTACAATGAGCAGTTCTTC.